This T cell receptor (beta chain) was profiled in a study of blood T cell repertoires in COVID-19. This table comes from immunoSEQ multiplex PCR, and its TCRdb copy is limited to in-frame clones, with some not included. The sample contains a few hundred thousand clones, 86% of which appear only once. Losses at the gene ends were 3 bases for V and 3 bases for J; bases not matched to a gene: 3. The CDR3 spans 15 residues. Per the germline V gene, CDR1 is LNHNV and CDR2 is YYDKDF (reference sequence). The specimen was PBMCs or T cells enriched from blood (not recorded which). The sequence was obtained from a woman between 40 and 50 years old with acute COVID-19. The gene calls are TRBV15 and TRBJ2-5; TRBD2 agrees at 11 bases. CDR3 loop: CATSRGGLAEETQYF. The CDR3 region has the DNA TGTGCCACCAGCAGGGGGGGACTAGCGGAAGAGACCCAGTACTTC.